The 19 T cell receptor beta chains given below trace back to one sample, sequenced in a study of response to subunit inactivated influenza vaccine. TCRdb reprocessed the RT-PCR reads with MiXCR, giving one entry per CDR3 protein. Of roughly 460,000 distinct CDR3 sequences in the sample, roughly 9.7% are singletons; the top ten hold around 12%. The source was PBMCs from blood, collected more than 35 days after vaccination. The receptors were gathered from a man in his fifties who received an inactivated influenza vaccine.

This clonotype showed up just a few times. Here the CDR3 reads CASSPRTGVQYNEQFF. CDR3 sequence (DNA): TGTGCCAGCTCACCCAGGACCGGGGTCCAATACAATGAGCAGTTCTTC. The chain recombines TRBV18 with TRBJ2-1; tentatively, D is TRBD2 (5 bases). Between the trimmed V and J ends, which lost 3 bases and 4 bases, there was a span of 16 bases. CDR3 length: 16 residues. Germline CDR1 and CDR2: KGHSH and LQKENI.

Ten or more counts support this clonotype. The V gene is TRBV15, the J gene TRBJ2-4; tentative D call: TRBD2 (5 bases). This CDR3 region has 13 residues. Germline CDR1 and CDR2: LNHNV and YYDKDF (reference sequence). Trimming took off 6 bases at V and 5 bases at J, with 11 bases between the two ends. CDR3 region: CATSAGNQNIQYF. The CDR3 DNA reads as TGTGCCACCAGTGCCGGGAATCAAAACATTCAGTACTTC.

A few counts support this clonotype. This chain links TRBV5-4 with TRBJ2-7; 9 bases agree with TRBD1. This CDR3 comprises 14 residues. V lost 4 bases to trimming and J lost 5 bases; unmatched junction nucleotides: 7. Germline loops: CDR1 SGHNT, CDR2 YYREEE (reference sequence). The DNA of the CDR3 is TGTGCCAGCAGCGATAACAGGGGGCTAAACGAGCAGTACTTC. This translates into CASSDNRGLNEQYF. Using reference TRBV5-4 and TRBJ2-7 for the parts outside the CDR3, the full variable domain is ETGVTQSPTHLIKTRGQQVTLRCSSQSGHNTVSWYQQALGQGPQFIFQYYREEENGRGNFPPRFSGLQFPNYSSELNVNALELDDSALYLCASSDNRGLNEQYFGPGTRLTVT.

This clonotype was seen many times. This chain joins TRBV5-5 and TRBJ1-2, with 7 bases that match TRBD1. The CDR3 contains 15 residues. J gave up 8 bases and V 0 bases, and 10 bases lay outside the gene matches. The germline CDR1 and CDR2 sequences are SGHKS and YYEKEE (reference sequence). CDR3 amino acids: CASSLGTGPGGGYTF. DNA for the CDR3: TGTGCCAGCAGCTTGGGGACAGGACCTGGAGGGGGCTACACCTTC.

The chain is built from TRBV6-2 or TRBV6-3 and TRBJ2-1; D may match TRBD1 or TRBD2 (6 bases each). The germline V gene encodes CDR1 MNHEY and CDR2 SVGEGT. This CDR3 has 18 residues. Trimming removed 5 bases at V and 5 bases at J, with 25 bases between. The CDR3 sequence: CASSRVLSGPGGHNEQFF. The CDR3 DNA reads TGTGCCAGCAGTCGAGTCCTCTCGGGACCCGGGGGCCACAATGAGCAGTTCTTC.

Written as DNA, the CDR3 is TGTGCCAGCAGCGTAGCTGGGGCGCTACCGGATGAGCAGTTCTTC. It is translated as CASSVAGALPDEQFF. J is TRBJ2-1 and V is TRBV9, with D perhaps matching TRBD1 (5 bases). The germline V gene has CDR1 SGDLS and CDR2 YYNGEE. The CDR3 has 15 residues. V gave up 0 bases and J gave up 8 bases, with 15 bases separating them.

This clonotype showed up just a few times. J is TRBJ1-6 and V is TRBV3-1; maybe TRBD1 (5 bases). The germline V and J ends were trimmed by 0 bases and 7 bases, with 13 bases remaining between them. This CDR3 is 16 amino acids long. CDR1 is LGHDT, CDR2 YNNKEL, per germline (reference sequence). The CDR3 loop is CASSQDWGRRNSPLHF. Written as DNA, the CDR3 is TGTGCCAGCAGCCAAGATTGGGGACGGCGAAATTCACCCCTCCACTTT.

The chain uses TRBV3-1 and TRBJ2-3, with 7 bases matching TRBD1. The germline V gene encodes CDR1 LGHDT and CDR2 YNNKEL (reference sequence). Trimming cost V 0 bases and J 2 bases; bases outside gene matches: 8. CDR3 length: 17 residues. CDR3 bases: TGTGCCAGCAGCCAAGATATCGGTGGGACAGCCACAGATACGCAGTATTTT. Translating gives CASSQDIGGTATDTQYF.

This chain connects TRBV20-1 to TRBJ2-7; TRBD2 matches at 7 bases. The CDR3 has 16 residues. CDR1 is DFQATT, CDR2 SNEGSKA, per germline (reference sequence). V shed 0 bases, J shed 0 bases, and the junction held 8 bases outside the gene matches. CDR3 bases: TGCAGTGCTAGAGATTGGAGTGGGACTACCTCCTACGAGCAGTACTTC. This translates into CSARDWSGTTSYEQYF.

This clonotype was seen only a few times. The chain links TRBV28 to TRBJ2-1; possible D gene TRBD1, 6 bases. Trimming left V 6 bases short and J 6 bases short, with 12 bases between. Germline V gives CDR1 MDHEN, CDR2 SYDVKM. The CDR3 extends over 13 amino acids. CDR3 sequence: CASRGTGSNEQFF. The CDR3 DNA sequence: TGTGCCAGCAGGGGAACAGGGTCCAATGAGCAGTTCTTC.

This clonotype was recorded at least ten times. CDR3 sequence reads: CAISESVRTTTNEKLFF. The CDR3 bases are TGTGCCATCAGTGAGTCGGTCAGGACTACGACTAATGAAAAACTGTTTTTT. The chain has TRBV10-3 and TRBJ1-4; D unresolved. The CDR3 covers 17 residues. The ends were cut back, 0 bases at V and 2 bases at J, with 13 bases in the middle. Germline CDR1 reads ENHRY; CDR2 reads SYGVKD.

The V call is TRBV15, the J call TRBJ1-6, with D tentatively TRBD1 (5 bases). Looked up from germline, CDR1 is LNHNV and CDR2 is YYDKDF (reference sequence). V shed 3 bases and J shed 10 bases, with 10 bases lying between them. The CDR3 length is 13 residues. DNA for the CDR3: TGTGCCACCAGCAGGCGACAGACCTCACCCCTCCACTTT. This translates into CATSRRQTSPLHF.

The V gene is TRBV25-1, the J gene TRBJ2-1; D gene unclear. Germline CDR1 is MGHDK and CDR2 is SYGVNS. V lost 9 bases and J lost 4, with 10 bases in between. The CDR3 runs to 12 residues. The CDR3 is CASRFDYNEQFF. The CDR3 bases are TGTGCCAGTAGGTTTGATTACAATGAGCAGTTCTTC.

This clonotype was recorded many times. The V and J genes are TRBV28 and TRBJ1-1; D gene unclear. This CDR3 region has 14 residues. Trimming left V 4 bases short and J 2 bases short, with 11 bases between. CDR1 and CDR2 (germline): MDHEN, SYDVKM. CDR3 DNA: TGTGCCAGCAGTTCCCCAGGCCTAAACACTGAAGCTTTCTTT. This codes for CASSSPGLNTEAFF.

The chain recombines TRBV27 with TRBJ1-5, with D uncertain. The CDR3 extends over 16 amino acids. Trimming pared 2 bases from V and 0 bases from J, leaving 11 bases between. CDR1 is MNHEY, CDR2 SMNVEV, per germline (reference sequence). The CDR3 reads CASSLTGGYSNQPQHF. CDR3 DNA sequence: TGTGCCAGCAGTTTAACCGGAGGATATAGCAATCAGCCCCAGCATTTT.

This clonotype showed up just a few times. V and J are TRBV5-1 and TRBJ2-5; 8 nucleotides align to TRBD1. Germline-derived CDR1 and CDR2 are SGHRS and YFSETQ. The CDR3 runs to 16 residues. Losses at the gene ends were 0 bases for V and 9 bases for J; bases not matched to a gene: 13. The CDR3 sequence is CASSLESGGGLGAQYF. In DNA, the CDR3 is TGCGCCAGCAGCTTGGAGTCAGGGGGCGGGCTAGGGGCCCAGTACTTC.

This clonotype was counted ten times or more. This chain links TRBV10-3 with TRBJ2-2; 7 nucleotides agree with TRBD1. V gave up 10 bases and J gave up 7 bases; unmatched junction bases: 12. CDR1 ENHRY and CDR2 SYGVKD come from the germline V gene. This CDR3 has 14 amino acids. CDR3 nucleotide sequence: TGTGCCACCCGGGGACAGACAGTGATCGGGGAGCTGTTTTTT. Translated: CATRGQTVIGELFF.

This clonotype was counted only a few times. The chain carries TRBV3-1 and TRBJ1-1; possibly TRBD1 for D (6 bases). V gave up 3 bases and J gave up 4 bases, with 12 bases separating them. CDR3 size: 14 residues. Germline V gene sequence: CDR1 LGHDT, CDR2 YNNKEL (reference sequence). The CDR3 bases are TGTGCCAGCAGCCAGGGGGCCTGGGGCACTGAAGCTTTCTTT. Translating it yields CASSQGAWGTEAFF.

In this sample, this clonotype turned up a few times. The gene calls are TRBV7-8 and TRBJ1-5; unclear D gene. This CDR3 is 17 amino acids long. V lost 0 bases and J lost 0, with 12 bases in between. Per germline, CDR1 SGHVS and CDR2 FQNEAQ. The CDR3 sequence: CASSLARRYNSNQPQHF. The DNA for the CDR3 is TGTGCCAGCAGCTTAGCGCGTAGGTACAATAGCAATCAGCCCCAGCATTTT.